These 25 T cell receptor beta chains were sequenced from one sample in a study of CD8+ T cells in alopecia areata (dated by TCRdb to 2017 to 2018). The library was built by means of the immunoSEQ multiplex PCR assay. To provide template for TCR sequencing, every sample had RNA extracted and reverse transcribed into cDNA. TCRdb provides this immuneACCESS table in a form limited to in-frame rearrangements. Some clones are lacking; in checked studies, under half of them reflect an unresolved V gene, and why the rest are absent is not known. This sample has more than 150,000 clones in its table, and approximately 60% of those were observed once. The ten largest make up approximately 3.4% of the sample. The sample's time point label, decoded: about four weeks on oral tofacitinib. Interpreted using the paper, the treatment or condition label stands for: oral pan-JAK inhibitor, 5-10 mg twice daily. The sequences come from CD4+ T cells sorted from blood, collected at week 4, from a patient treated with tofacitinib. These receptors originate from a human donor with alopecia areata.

For the CDR3, the DNA is TGTGCCACCAGCAGCCTCAGGGACACACCCCTCCACTTT. It specifies CATSSLRDTPLHF. The J gene is TRBJ1-6, the V gene TRBV15, with TRBD1 as a possible D gene (6 bases). The ends were cut back, 3 bases at V and 11 bases at J, with 11 bases in the middle. CDR3 length equals 13 residues. Germline-derived CDR1 and CDR2 are LNHNV and YYDKDF (reference sequence).

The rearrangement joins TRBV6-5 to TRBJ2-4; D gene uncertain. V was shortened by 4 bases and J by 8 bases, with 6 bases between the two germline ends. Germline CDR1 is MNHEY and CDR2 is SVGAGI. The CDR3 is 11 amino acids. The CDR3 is CASSFRDIQYF. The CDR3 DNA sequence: TGTGCCAGCAGTTTTCGGGACATTCAGTACTTC.

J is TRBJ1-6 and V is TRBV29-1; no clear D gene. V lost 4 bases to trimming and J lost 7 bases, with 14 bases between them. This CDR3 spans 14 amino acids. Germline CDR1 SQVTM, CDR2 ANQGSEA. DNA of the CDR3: TGCAGCGTTGCTCCAGAGGTGTCAAATTCACCCCTCCACTTT. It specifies CSVAPEVSNSPLHF.

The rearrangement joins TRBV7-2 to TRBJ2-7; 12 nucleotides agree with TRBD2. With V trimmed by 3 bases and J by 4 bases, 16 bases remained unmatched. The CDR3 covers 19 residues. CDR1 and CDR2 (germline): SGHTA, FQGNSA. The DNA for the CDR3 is TGTGCCAGCAGCTTGAGTCTCCGCCGACTAGCGGGGGACCAGTACGAGCAGTACTTC. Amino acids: CASSLSLRRLAGDQYEQYF.

The CDR3 loop reads CAWRALSRTGELFF. For the CDR3, the DNA is TGTGCCTGGCGGGCGTTATCGAGGACCGGGGAGCTGTTTTTT. The V and J genes are TRBV30 and TRBJ2-2; D gene uncertain. Trimming removed 5 bases from V and 5 bases from J, with 15 bases in between. CDR3 length equals 14 residues. CDR1 and CDR2 (germline): GTSNPN, SVGIG (reference sequence).

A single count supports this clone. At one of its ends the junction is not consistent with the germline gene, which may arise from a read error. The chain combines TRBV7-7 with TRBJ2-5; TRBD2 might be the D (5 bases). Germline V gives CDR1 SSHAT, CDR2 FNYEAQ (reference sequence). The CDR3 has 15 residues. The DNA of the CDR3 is TGTGCTAGCAGCTCGGATTTGGGTAGCGAGGAGACCCAGTACTTC. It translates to CASSSDLGSEETQYF.

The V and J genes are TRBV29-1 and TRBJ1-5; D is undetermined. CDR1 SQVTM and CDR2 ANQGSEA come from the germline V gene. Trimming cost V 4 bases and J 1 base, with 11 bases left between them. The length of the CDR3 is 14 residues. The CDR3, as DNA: TGCAGCGTTGGATCGGGAGCCAGCAATCAGCCCCAGCATTTT. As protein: CSVGSGASNQPQHF. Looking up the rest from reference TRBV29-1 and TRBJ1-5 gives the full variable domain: SAVISQKPSRDICQRGTSLTIQCQVDSQVTMMFWYRQQPGQSLTLIATANQGSEATYESGFVIDKFPISRPNLTFSTLTVSNMSPEDSSIYLCSVGSGASNQPQHFGDGTRLSIL.

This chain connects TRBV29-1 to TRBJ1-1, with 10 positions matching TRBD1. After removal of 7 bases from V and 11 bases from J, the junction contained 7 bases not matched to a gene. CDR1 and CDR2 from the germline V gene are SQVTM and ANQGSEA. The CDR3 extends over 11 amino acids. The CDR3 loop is CSEDRGREAFF. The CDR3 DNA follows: TGCAGCGAAGACAGGGGGCGGGAGGCTTTCTTT.

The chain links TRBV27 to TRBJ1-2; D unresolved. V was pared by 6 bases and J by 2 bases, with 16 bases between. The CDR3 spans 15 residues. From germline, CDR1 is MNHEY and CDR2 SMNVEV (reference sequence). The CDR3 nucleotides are TGTGCCAGCAGCCAATTGAGGACTGGGAACTATGGCTACACCTTC. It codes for CASSQLRTGNYGYTF.

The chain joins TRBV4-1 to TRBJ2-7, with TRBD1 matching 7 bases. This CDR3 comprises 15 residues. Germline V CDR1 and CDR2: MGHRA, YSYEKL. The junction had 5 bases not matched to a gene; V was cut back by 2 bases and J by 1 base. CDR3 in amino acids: CASSQPSTGSYEQYF. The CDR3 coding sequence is TGCGCCAGCAGCCAACCGTCGACAGGGTCCTACGAGCAGTACTTC.

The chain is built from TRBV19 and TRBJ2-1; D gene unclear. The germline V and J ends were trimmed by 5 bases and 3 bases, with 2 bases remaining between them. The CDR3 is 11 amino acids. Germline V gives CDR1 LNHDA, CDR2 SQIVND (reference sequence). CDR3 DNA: TGTGCCAGTAGTTACTACAATGAGCAGTTCTTC. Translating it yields CASSYYNEQFF.

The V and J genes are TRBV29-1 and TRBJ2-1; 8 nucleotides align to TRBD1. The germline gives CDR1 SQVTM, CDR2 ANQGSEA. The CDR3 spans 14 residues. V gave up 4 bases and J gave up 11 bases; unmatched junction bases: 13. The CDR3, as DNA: TGCAGCGTTGGGGATGGACAGGGACGGGGCCAGCAGTTCTTC. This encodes CSVGDGQGRGQQFF.

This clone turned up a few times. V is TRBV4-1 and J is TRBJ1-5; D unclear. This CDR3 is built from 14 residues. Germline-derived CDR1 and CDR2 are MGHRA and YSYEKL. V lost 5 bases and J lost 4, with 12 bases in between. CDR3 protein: CASSNHGRNQPQHF. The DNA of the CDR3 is TGCGCCAGCAGCAACCACGGGAGGAATCAGCCCCAGCATTTT.

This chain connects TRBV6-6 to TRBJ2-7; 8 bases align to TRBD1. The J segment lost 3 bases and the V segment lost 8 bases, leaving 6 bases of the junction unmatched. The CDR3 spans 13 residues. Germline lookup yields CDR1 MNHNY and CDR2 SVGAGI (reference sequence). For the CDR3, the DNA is TGTGCCAGCCGGGGGACAGGTTTCTACGAGCAGTACTTC. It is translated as CASRGTGFYEQYF.

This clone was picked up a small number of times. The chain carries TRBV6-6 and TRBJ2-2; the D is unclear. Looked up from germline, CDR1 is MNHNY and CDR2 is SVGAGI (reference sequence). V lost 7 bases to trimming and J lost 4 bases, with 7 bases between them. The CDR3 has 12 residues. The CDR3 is CASTQSTGELFF. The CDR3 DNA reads TGTGCCAGCACACAGTCCACCGGGGAGCTGTTTTTT.

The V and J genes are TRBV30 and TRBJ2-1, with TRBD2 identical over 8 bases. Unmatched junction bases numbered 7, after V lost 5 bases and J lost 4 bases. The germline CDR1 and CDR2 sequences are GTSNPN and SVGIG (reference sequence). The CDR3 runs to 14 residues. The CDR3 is CAWEPGLDYNEQFF. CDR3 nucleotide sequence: TGTGCCTGGGAACCGGGACTAGATTACAATGAGCAGTTCTTC.

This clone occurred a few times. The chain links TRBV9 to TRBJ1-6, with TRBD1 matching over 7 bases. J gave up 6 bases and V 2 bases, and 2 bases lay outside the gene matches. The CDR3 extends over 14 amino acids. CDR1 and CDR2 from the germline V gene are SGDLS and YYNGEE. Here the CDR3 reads CASSVDRANSPLHF. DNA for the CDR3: TGTGCCAGCAGCGTCGACAGGGCTAATTCACCCCTCCACTTT.

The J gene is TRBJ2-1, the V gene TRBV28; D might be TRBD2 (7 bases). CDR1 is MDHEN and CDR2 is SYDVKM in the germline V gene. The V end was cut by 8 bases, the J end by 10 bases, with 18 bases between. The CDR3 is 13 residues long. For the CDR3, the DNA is TGTGCCAGCGGCGGGGGCCCTACCTGGGAGCAGTTCTTC. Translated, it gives CASGGGPTWEQFF.

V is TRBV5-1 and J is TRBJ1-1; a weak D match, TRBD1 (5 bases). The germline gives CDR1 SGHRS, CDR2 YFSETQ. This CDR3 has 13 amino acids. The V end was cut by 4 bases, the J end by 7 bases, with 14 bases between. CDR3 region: CASSMGGNGEAFF. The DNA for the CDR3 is TGCGCCAGCAGCATGGGGGGGAACGGTGAAGCTTTCTTT.

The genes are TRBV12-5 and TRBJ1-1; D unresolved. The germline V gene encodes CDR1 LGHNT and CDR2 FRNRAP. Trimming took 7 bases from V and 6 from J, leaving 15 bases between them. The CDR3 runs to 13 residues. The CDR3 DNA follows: TGTGCTAGTGCCACGAGGGTTTGGGCTGAAGCTTTCTTT. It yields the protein CASATRVWAEAFF.

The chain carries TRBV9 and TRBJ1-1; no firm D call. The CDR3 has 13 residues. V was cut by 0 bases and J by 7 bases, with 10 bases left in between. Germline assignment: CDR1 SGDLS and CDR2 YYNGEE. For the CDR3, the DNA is TGTGCCAGCAGCGTAGAACAGAGGAGTGAAGCTTTCTTT. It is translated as CASSVEQRSEAFF. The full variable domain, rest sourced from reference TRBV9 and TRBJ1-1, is DSGVTQTPKHLITATGQRVTLRCSPRSGDLSVYWYQQSLDQGLQFLIQYYNGEERAKGNILERFSAQQFPDLHSELNLSSLELGDSALYFCASSVEQRSEAFFGQGTRLTVV.

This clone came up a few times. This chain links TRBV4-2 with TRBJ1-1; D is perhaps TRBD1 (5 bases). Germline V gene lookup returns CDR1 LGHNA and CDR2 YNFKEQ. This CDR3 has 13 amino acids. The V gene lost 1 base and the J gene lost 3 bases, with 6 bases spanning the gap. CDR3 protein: CASSQGRDTEAFF. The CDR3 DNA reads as TGTGCCAGCAGCCAAGGCAGGGACACTGAAGCTTTCTTT.

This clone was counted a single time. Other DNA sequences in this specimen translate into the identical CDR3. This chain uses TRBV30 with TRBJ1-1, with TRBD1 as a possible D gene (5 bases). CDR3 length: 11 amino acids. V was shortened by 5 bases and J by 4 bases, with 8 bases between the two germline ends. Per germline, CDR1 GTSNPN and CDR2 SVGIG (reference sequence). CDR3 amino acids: CAWSGRTEAFF. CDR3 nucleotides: TGTGCCTGGTCGGGGCGCACTGAAGCTTTCTTT.

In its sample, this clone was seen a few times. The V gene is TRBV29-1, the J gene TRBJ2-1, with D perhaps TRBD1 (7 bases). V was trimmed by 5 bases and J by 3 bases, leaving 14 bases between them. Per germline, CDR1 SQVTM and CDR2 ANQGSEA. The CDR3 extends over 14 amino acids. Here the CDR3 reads CSVYRGGLYNEQFF. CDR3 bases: TGCAGCGTTTACAGGGGAGGCCTCTACAATGAGCAGTTCTTC.

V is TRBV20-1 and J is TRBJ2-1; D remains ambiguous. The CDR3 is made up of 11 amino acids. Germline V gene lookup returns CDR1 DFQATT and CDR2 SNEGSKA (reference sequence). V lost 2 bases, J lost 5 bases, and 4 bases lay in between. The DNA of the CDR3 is TGCAGTGCTAGATCTCACAATGAGCAGTTCTTC. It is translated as CSARSHNEQFF.